This passage covers 24 T cell receptor beta chains from one sample sequenced in a study of CD8 T cells in Susac syndrome. Random hexamers were used to reverse transcribe the RNA input (roughly 0.5 to 1 ug). TCRdb analysed the immunoSEQ multiplex PCR reads with MiXCR anew, one entry per CDR3 protein. The table shows 100,000 to 150,000 distinct CDR3 sequences, with under 96% occurring only once. Sequencing used CD4+ T cells from PBMCs. These receptors came from a human donor with Susac syndrome.

The rearrangement links TRBV7-8 to TRBJ2-1; unclear D gene. V dropped 4 bases and J dropped 6 bases, with 10 bases sitting between them. The CDR3 is 13 amino acids. Germline V gene lookup returns CDR1 SGHVS and CDR2 FQNEAQ. CDR3 sequence (DNA): TGTGCCAGCAGCTCTAACTACTTCAATGAGCAGTTCTTC. This sequence encodes CASSSNYFNEQFF.

The CDR3 spells CSASNLGQHYGYTF. The CDR3 DNA reads as TGCAGTGCCTCCAACCTCGGACAGCATTATGGCTACACCTTC. This chain joins TRBV20-1 and TRBJ1-2; weak D call: TRBD1 (6 bases). Trimming pared 6 bases from V and 5 bases from J, leaving 19 bases between. The V gene's germline CDR1 is DFQATT and CDR2 SNEGSKA (reference sequence). The CDR3 length is 14 residues.

V and J are TRBV2 and TRBJ2-1; the D gene is possibly TRBD2 (6 bases). The V gene lost 1 base and the J gene lost 7 bases, with 11 bases spanning the gap. CDR1 and CDR2 (germline): SNHLY, FYNNEI. The length of the CDR3 is 14 residues. CDR3 nucleotide sequence: TGTGCCAGCAGTGAAGATTCGCTAGCGAATGAGCAGTTCTTC. This encodes CASSEDSLANEQFF. Using reference TRBV2 and TRBJ2-1 for the parts outside the CDR3, the full variable domain is EPEVTQTPSHQVTQMGQEVILRCVPISNHLYFYWYRQILGQKVEFLVSFYNNEISEKSEIFDDQFSVERPDGSNFTLKIRSTKLEDSAMYFCASSEDSLANEQFFGPGTRLTVL.

The chain combines TRBV7-8 with TRBJ2-7, with 8 bases identical to TRBD2. Germline trimming cut 3 bases from V and 2 bases from J; bases unmatched to any gene: 3. Germline-derived CDR1 and CDR2 are SGHVS and FQNEAQ. The CDR3 totals 14 residues. The CDR3 nucleotides are TGTGCCAGCAGCTTCCGGGGGGGCACCTACGAGCAGTACTTC. This codes for CASSFRGGTYEQYF.

The chain recombines TRBV29-1 with TRBJ2-7; TRBD1 aligns across 10 bases. Germline loops: CDR1 SQVTM, CDR2 ANQGSEA. This CDR3 comprises 15 residues. V shed 6 bases and J 0 bases; nucleotides not matched to a gene: 8. The CDR3: CSVRTGGSLSYEQYF. CDR3 bases: TGCAGCGTGCGGACAGGGGGTTCCCTCTCCTACGAGCAGTACTTC.

The CDR3 protein is CSARGRERLNYGYTF. In nucleotides, the CDR3 is TGCAGTGCTAGAGGGAGAGAGCGTCTGAACTATGGCTACACCTTC. The genes are TRBV20-1 and TRBJ1-2; D unresolved. Germline-derived CDR1 and CDR2 are DFQATT and SNEGSKA (reference sequence). V was clipped by 1 base and J by 2 bases, with 14 bases between them. The CDR3 covers 15 residues.

This chain uses TRBV20-1 with TRBJ1-1; D call uncertain. The germline V and J ends were trimmed by 1 base and 4 bases, with 7 bases remaining between them. The CDR3 is 12 amino acids. Germline V lookup: CDR1 DFQATT, CDR2 SNEGSKA (reference sequence). The DNA of the CDR3 is TGCAGTGCTAGAGGGGCGGCCACTGAAGCTTTCTTT. Protein sequence: CSARGAATEAFF.

The V call is TRBV9, the J call TRBJ1-1, with D perhaps TRBD1 (5 bases). Trimming pared 6 bases from V and 0 bases from J, leaving 21 bases between. CDR3 length: 17 residues. The germline V gene has CDR1 SGDLS and CDR2 YYNGEE. CDR3 residues: CASTSHPAGSVNTEAFF. The CDR3 coding sequence is TGTGCCAGCACCTCCCACCCGGCAGGGTCGGTGAACACTGAAGCTTTCTTT.

This rearrangement joins TRBV24-1 to TRBJ2-3, with D maybe TRBD2 (6 bases). V lost 3 bases to trimming and J lost 8 bases, with 11 bases between them. The germline gives CDR1 KGHDR, CDR2 SFDVKD. The CDR3 spans 13 residues. The CDR3: CATSDGWEVTQYF. The CDR3, as DNA: TGTGCCACCAGTGATGGGTGGGAGGTTACGCAGTATTTT.

V and J are TRBV6-5 and TRBJ2-7, with TRBD2 matching over 12 bases. CDR3 length: 16 amino acids. The germline V gene has CDR1 MNHEY and CDR2 SVGAGI. The V and J ends lost 0 bases and 2 bases, in that order; junction bases with no gene match: 2. This CDR3 is CASSYSGLAGTYEQYF. CDR3 coding DNA: TGTGCCAGCAGTTACTCAGGACTAGCGGGGACCTACGAGCAGTACTTC.

The genes are TRBV20-1 and TRBJ2-1; TRBD2 agrees at 11 bases. The V gene end was trimmed by 6 bases and the J gene end by 8 bases; junction bases not matched to a gene: 6. The CDR3 has 13 residues. Per the germline V gene, CDR1 is DFQATT and CDR2 is SNEGSKA (reference sequence). The CDR3 here is CSAGLAGGHEQFF. The CDR3 DNA reads as TGCAGTGCGGGTTTAGCGGGAGGGCATGAGCAGTTCTTC.

The rearrangement uses TRBV20-1 and TRBJ2-7; 9 bases align to TRBD2. V gave up 3 bases and J gave up 5 bases; unmatched junction bases: 11. Germline CDR1 is DFQATT and CDR2 is SNEGSKA (reference sequence). The CDR3 contains 15 residues. This chain's CDR3 is CSASRPSGNSNEQYF. The CDR3 DNA reads TGCAGTGCTAGTAGGCCTAGCGGGAATTCGAACGAGCAGTACTTC.

The chain recombines TRBV12-3 or TRBV12-4 with TRBJ2-2; 7 nucleotides line up with TRBD2. The CDR3 is 15 residues long. V shed 5 bases, J shed 3 bases, and the junction held 6 bases outside the gene matches. The CDR3 spells CASSPRAGYTGELFF. In nucleotides, the CDR3 is TGTGCCAGCAGTCCTCGAGCGGGGTACACCGGGGAGCTGTTTTTT.

The chain is built from TRBV7-2 and TRBJ2-1; 9 bases line up with TRBD2. Per the germline V gene, CDR1 is SGHTA and CDR2 is FQGNSA. J gave up 9 bases and V 5 bases, and 8 bases lay outside the gene matches. The CDR3 sequence is 14 residues long. The CDR3 DNA reads TGTGCCAGCAGCCGGCCCGGGACTAGCATTGAGCAGTTCTTC. This codes for CASSRPGTSIEQFF.

J is TRBJ2-6 and V is TRBV29-1, with D tentatively TRBD2 (6 bases). This CDR3 is built from 14 residues. Trimming removed 5 bases from V and 1 base from J, with 9 bases in between. Germline loops: CDR1 SQVTM, CDR2 ANQGSEA. CDR3: CSVLRDSGANVLTF. CDR3 sequence (DNA): TGCAGCGTTTTGCGGGATTCTGGGGCCAACGTCCTGACTTTC.

The chain has TRBV27 and TRBJ2-3; TRBD2 matches 10 bases. Trimming at V came to 4 bases and at J to 5 bases, leaving 6 bases not matched to a gene. In germline, CDR1 is MNHEY, CDR2 SMNVEV (reference sequence). The CDR3 contains 15 residues. The CDR3 nucleotides read TGTGCCAGCAGTTCCCAGCGGGAGGGAAAAGATACGCAGTATTTT. This encodes CASSSQREGKDTQYF.

The chain is built from TRBV20-1 and TRBJ2-7; 12 positions match TRBD2. J gave up 2 bases and V 5 bases, and 4 bases lay outside the gene matches. The V gene's germline CDR1 is DFQATT and CDR2 SNEGSKA (reference sequence). The CDR3 is made up of 14 amino acids. This CDR3 reads CSAASGRAAYEQYF. CDR3 bases: TGCAGTGCTGCTAGCGGGAGGGCGGCCTACGAGCAGTACTTC.

This chain joins TRBV20-1 and TRBJ2-2; D is possibly TRBD2 (6 bases). The CDR3 sequence is 15 residues long. Per the germline V gene, CDR1 is DFQATT and CDR2 is SNEGSKA (reference sequence). V lost 2 bases and J 5 bases, leaving 15 bases between the germline ends. The DNA for the CDR3 is TGCAGTGCTAGACCAGGGAGGCTCGGTACCGGGGAGCTGTTTTTT. It encodes CSARPGRLGTGELFF.

The chain is built from TRBV6-5 and TRBJ2-7, with a possible D match to TRBD1 (6 bases). Germline V gene lookup returns CDR1 MNHEY and CDR2 SVGAGI. V was shortened by 0 bases and J by 0 bases, with 12 bases between the two germline ends. This CDR3 has 16 amino acids. Here the CDR3 reads CASSYSGTQPSYEQYF. The CDR3 DNA sequence: TGTGCCAGCAGTTACTCGGGGACACAACCCTCCTACGAGCAGTACTTC.

This clonotype was picked up one time. This chain uses TRBV5-6 with TRBJ2-3; D remains unclear. The CDR3 is 12 residues long. With 6 bases removed from V and 5 bases from J, the gap between germline ends came to 10 bases. The germline CDR1 and CDR2 sequences are SGHDT and YYEEEE. Here the CDR3 DNA reads TGTGCCAGCATCATCTGGGGAGATACGCAGTATTTT. It specifies CASIIWGDTQYF.

The genes are TRBV19 and TRBJ2-7, with 9 bases fitting TRBD2. From germline, CDR1 is LNHDA and CDR2 SQIVND (reference sequence). After removal of 9 bases from V and 3 bases from J, the junction contained 12 bases not matched to a gene. CDR3 length equals 15 residues. The CDR3 here is CASNDPGTSSYEQYF. The CDR3 region has the DNA TGTGCCAGCAATGACCCCGGGACTAGCAGCTACGAGCAGTACTTC.

This sequence joins TRBV29-1 and TRBJ1-5, with D perhaps TRBD1 (6 bases). CDR1 SQVTM and CDR2 ANQGSEA come from the germline V gene. The CDR3 is 14 residues long. The V end was cut by 5 bases, the J end by 1 base, with 12 bases between. This CDR3 is CSVSGEWSNQPQHF. The CDR3 DNA sequence: TGCAGCGTTTCAGGGGAATGGAGCAATCAGCCCCAGCATTTT.

The V gene is TRBV6-1, the J gene TRBJ1-5; TRBD1 might be the D (5 bases). V lost 8 bases to trimming and J lost 4 bases, with 15 bases between them. Per the germline V gene, CDR1 is MNHNS and CDR2 is SASEGT. The CDR3 is 14 residues long. The CDR3 DNA sequence: TGTGCCAGCTCCGGGGCAGTGAAAAATCAGCCCCAGCATTTT. It specifies CASSGAVKNQPQHF.

The rearrangement joins TRBV29-1 to TRBJ2-1; 11 bases map to TRBD2. Looked up from germline, CDR1 is SQVTM and CDR2 is ANQGSEA. J gave up 3 bases and V 5 bases, and 15 bases lay outside the gene matches. This CDR3 is built from 18 residues. The CDR3 nucleotides are TGCAGCGTTCCGGGACTAGCGGAACCTACAGAAGACTACAATGAGCAGTTCTTC. Translation gives CSVPGLAEPTEDYNEQFF.